Each of the 15 T cell receptor beta chains below was sequenced from the same sample in a study of T cells in localized non-small cell lung cancer. TCRdb's table, derived via immunoSEQ multiplex PCR, lists solely in-frame clones and lacks some. The profile shows under 2,000 clones, around a third of them singletons. The sequenced sample was lung tumor tissue, obtained before any cancer treatment. The receptor set was obtained from a man aged 35-69 years with stage II lung adenocarcinoma.

The chain links TRBV19 to TRBJ1-2; D unresolved. V lost 3 bases, J lost 4 bases, and 9 bases lay in between. The CDR3 has 13 residues. Looked up from germline, CDR1 is LNHDA and CDR2 is SQIVND (reference sequence). DNA of the CDR3: TGTGCCAGTAGTATTGACACGACCTATGGCTACACCTTC. It specifies CASSIDTTYGYTF.

The table lists this clone with a few counts. V and J are TRBV11-3 and TRBJ2-5; 7 nucleotides agree with TRBD1. The CDR3 is 15 residues long. Germline lookup yields CDR1 SGHNT and CDR2 YENEEA. V gave up 5 bases and J gave up 7 bases; unmatched junction bases: 13. The CDR3 sequence is CASSLTRDSLGTQYF. The CDR3 DNA reads as TGTGCCAGCAGCCTAACACGGGACAGCTTAGGGACCCAGTACTTC. Looking up the rest from reference TRBV11-3 and TRBJ2-5 gives the full variable domain: EAGVVQSPRYKIIEKKQPVAFWCNPISGHNTLYWYLQNLGQGPELLIRYENEEAVDDSQLPKDRFSAERLKGVDSTLKIQPAELGDSAVYLCASSLTRDSLGTQYFGPGTRLLVL.

The chain carries TRBV12-5 and TRBJ2-7, with 7 bases lining up with TRBD1. The CDR3 runs 17 residues. J was trimmed by 2 bases and V by 0 bases; bases with no gene match: 10. Germline assignment: CDR1 LGHNT and CDR2 FRNRAP. Here the CDR3 DNA reads TGTGCTAGTGGTTTGGTATTTTCATGGGGACAGCCCTACGAGCAGTACTTC. This gives the protein CASGLVFSWGQPYEQYF. Full variable domain (rest looked up from reference TRBV12-5 and TRBJ2-7): DARVTQTPRHKVTEMGQEVTMRCQPILGHNTVFWYRQTMMQGLELLAYFRNRAPLDDSGMPKDRFSAEMPDATLATLKIQPSEPRDSAVYFCASGLVFSWGQPYEQYFGPGTRLTVT.

In this sample, this clone turned up a few times. This chain connects TRBV11-3 to TRBJ1-5; TRBD1 is a possible D gene (5 bases). The germline CDR1 and CDR2 sequences are SGHNT and YENEEA. The ends were cut back, 5 bases at V and 4 bases at J, with 15 bases in the middle. The CDR3 is 15 residues long. The CDR3 DNA is TGTGCCAGCAGCCGTTCGGGCAGGGTGAATCAGCCCCAGCATTTT. Its protein product is CASSRSGRVNQPQHF.

This sequence joins TRBV18 and TRBJ1-5; D gene ambiguous. The germline V gene encodes CDR1 KGHSH and CDR2 LQKENI. The CDR3 is 20 residues long. Between the trimmed V and J ends, which lost 2 bases and 1 base, there was a span of 24 bases. This chain's CDR3 is CASSPTRLMLREPSNQPQHF. CDR3 nucleotide sequence: TGTGCCAGCTCACCAACGAGGCTGATGTTACGTGAACCAAGCAATCAGCCCCAGCATTTT.

This chain links TRBV28 with TRBJ1-2; a weak D match, TRBD1 (5 bases). This CDR3 spans 13 amino acids. Germline values: CDR1 MDHEN, CDR2 SYDVKM. Between the trimmed V and J ends, which lost 6 bases and 5 bases, there was a span of 13 bases. The CDR3 sequence is CASSFPTVYGYTF. The DNA of the CDR3 is TGTGCCAGCAGCTTCCCGACAGTTTATGGCTACACCTTC.

The J gene is TRBJ1-5, the V gene TRBV19; TRBD1 might be the D (6 bases). The V gene lost 1 base and the J gene lost 5 bases, with 12 bases spanning the gap. The CDR3 length is 15 residues. Germline V gene data show CDR1 as LNHDA and CDR2 as SQIVND (reference sequence). CDR3 in amino acids: CASSIGAGAHQPQHF. The DNA for the CDR3 is TGTGCCAGTAGTATAGGGGCAGGGGCCCATCAGCCCCAGCATTTT.

This chain uses TRBV16 with TRBJ1-1; D is uncertain. Germline-derived CDR1 and CDR2 are KGHSY and FQNENV. The CDR3 runs 13 residues. Trimming pared 4 bases from V and 0 bases from J, leaving 6 bases between. The CDR3: CASSLGLNTEAFF. The CDR3 DNA is TGTGCCAGCAGCCTCGGCCTGAACACTGAAGCTTTCTTT.

The rearrangement joins TRBV15 to TRBJ1-3, with D uncertain. V was shortened by 0 bases and J by 0 bases, with 15 bases between the two germline ends. Germline V lookup: CDR1 LNHNV, CDR2 YYDKDF (reference sequence). This CDR3 comprises 18 residues. Here the CDR3 reads CATSRDRPGQLSGNTIYF. DNA for the CDR3: TGTGCCACCAGCAGAGATCGGCCGGGCCAGCTCTCTGGAAACACCATATATTTT. The variable domain in full, completed from reference TRBV15 and TRBJ1-3, reads DAMVIQNPRYQVTQFGKPVTLSCSQTLNHNVMYWYQQKSSQAPKLLFHYYDKDFNNEADTPDNFQSRRPNTSFCFLDIRSPGLGDTAMYLCATSRDRPGQLSGNTIYFGEGSWLTVV.

Relative to its sample, this clone is medium-sized (0.01 to 0.1%). The rearrangement links TRBV6-8 to TRBJ2-5; no reliable D call. CDR3 size: 12 residues. Deletions cut 2 bases from V and 7 bases from J, with 8 bases between. Germline CDR1 and CDR2: MNHGY and SAAAGT. CDR3 DNA: TGTGCCAGCAGTTACGATTTTGGGACCCAGTACTTC. This encodes CASSYDFGTQYF.

In its sample, this clone ranks as large. CDR3 loop: CASSLGTSGKEQYF. The CDR3 coding sequence is TGTGCCAGCAGCTTGGGGACTAGCGGGAAGGAGCAGTACTTC. The V call is TRBV9, the J call TRBJ2-7, with 13 bases identical to TRBD2. This CDR3 region has 14 residues. Per the germline V gene, CDR1 is SGDLS and CDR2 is YYNGEE. V dropped 4 bases and J dropped 7; count of bases not matched to a gene: 5.

V usage is TRBV5-1 and J usage is TRBJ2-2; tentatively, D is TRBD1 (7 bases). V shed 5 bases and J shed 8 bases, with 16 bases lying between them. Germline CDR1 reads SGHRS; CDR2 reads YFSETQ. This CDR3 is 14 amino acids long. The DNA of the CDR3 is TGCGCCAGCAGGGGCGGGACAGCCATTGGGGAGCTGTTTTTT. Its protein product is CASRGGTAIGELFF. Filled out from reference TRBV5-1 and TRBJ2-2, the complete variable domain reads KAGVTQTPRYLIKTRGQQVTLSCSPISGHRSVSWYQQTPGQGLQFLFEYFSETQRNKGNFPGRFSGRQFSNSRSEMNVSTLELGDSALYLCASRGGTAIGELFFGEGSRLTVL.

This clone was found a few times. In nucleotides, the CDR3 is TGTGCCAGCAGGCAGGGTTTTACTGAAGCTTTCTTT. Protein sequence: CASRQGFTEAFF. This chain joins TRBV2 and TRBJ1-1, with D possibly TRBD1 on 5 matching bases. Germline CDR1 is SNHLY and CDR2 is FYNNEI. The V end was cut by 6 bases, the J end by 5 bases, with 10 bases between. This CDR3 comprises 12 residues.

This chain links TRBV10-2 with TRBJ2-7; a weak D match, TRBD1 (6 bases). The ends were cut back, 6 bases at V and 3 bases at J, with 9 bases in the middle. CDR1 is WSHSY, CDR2 SAAADI, per germline. The CDR3 consists of 12 residues. CDR3 in amino acids: CASREDSYEQYF. The CDR3 bases are TGCGCCAGCAGAGAGGACAGCTACGAGCAGTACTTC.

This clone was counted a few times. The V gene is TRBV29-1, the J gene TRBJ1-1; 7 bases are shared with TRBD1. CDR1 is SQVTM and CDR2 is ANQGSEA in the germline V gene. With V trimmed by 3 bases and J by 0 bases, 1 base remained unmatched. This CDR3 is built from 13 residues. CDR3 residues: CSVERGLNTEAFF. The CDR3, as DNA: TGCAGCGTTGAGAGGGGGCTGAACACTGAAGCTTTCTTT.